Below, 30 T cell receptor beta chains from the same sample are listed, as sequenced in a study of CD8+CD57+ T cells in acquired aplastic anemia. Genomic DNA acted as the template from which TCR beta VDJ combination and CDR3 sequence profiling were carried out. From the reads, TCRdb called clonotypes with MiXCR, one entry per CDR3 protein. The sample has tens of thousands of distinct CDR3 sequences, roughly 58% seen once. Input material: sorted CD4+, CD8+, or CD8+CD57+ T cells (not recorded which) from PBMCs. The source is a human donor in good health, serving as a control.

This clonotype was counted at least ten times. V and J are TRBV5-1 and TRBJ2-7; the D gene could be TRBD1 or TRBD2 (5 bases each). Germline V gene lookup returns CDR1 SGHRS and CDR2 YFSETQ. V was trimmed by 4 bases and J by 0 bases, leaving 17 bases between them. The length of the CDR3 is 16 residues. The CDR3 DNA reads TGCGCCAGCAGCCCCGTTTCGAGGGGTAGCTCCTACGAGCAGTACTTC. Its protein product is CASSPVSRGSSYEQYF.

This clonotype has more than one count but fewer than ten. The V and J genes are TRBV7-9 and TRBJ1-5; D call uncertain. Germline V gene sequence: CDR1 SEHNR, CDR2 FQNEAQ (reference sequence). The germline V and J ends were trimmed by 3 bases and 5 bases, with 8 bases remaining between them. The CDR3 is 13 residues long. The chain's CDR3 is CASSFRRDQPQHF. CDR3 coding DNA: TGTGCCAGCAGCTTCCGCCGGGATCAGCCCCAGCATTTT.

The chain has TRBV9 and TRBJ2-7, with 13 bases matching TRBD2. The CDR3 has 17 amino acids. Trimming took 4 bases from V and 6 from J; bases not matched to a gene: 13. Germline V gene lookup returns CDR1 SGDLS and CDR2 YYNGEE. This CDR3 is CASSLGPGTSGKGEQYF. CDR3 DNA sequence: TGTGCCAGCAGCCTGGGACCAGGGACTAGCGGGAAAGGCGAGCAGTACTTC. The whole variable domain, filled in from reference TRBV9 and TRBJ2-7, reads DSGVTQTPKHLITATGQRVTLRCSPRSGDLSVYWYQQSLDQGLQFLIQYYNGEERAKGNILERFSAQQFPDLHSELNLSSLELGDSALYFCASSLGPGTSGKGEQYFGPGTRLTVT.

The genes are TRBV29-1 and TRBJ2-5; D might be TRBD2 (5 bases). Germline assignment: CDR1 SQVTM and CDR2 ANQGSEA. V shed 4 bases and J shed 5 bases, with 20 bases lying between them. This CDR3 is built from 15 residues. Here the CDR3 reads CSVVPQRKALETQYF. The CDR3 DNA is TGCAGCGTTGTCCCGCAGCGGAAGGCGCTGGAGACCCAGTACTTC.

This clonotype was detected many times. The gene calls are TRBV6-2 or TRBV6-3 and TRBJ2-3, with TRBD1 as a possible D gene (7 bases). The germline CDR1 and CDR2 sequences are MNHEY and SVGEGT. Trimming pared 7 bases from V and 1 base from J, leaving 18 bases between. The CDR3 has 16 residues. In DNA, the CDR3 is TGTGCCAGCACTCGACTAGGGGACAGAGGCACAGATACGCAGTATTTT. This codes for CASTRLGDRGTDTQYF.

This clonotype showed up many times. V is TRBV14 and J is TRBJ2-3, with 15 nucleotides matching TRBD2. The CDR3 runs to 19 residues. Trimming cost V 0 bases and J 2 bases; bases outside gene matches: 6. Germline CDR1 reads SGHDN; CDR2 reads FVKESK. CDR3 DNA sequence: TGTGCCAGCAGCCAAGACCCCGGGACTAGCGGGAGGTTCACAGATACGCAGTATTTT. Translating it yields CASSQDPGTSGRFTDTQYF.

The chain recombines TRBV7-2 with TRBJ1-1; perhaps TRBD1 as D (5 bases). Trimming pared 2 bases from V and 4 bases from J, leaving 8 bases between. Looked up from germline, CDR1 is SGHTA and CDR2 is FQGNSA. This CDR3 has 13 residues. The CDR3 nucleotides are TGTGCCAGCAGCTTAAGTCAGGGCACTGAAGCTTTCTTT. Its translation: CASSLSQGTEAFF.

V usage is TRBV12-3 or TRBV12-4 and J usage is TRBJ2-3; TRBD1 agrees at 10 bases. The CDR3 is 16 residues long. The V gene end was trimmed by 1 base and the J gene end by 2 bases; junction bases not matched to a gene: 3. As DNA, the CDR3 is TGTGCCAGCAGTTTAGGGGACAGGGGTTTCACAGATACGCAGTATTTT. Its protein product is CASSLGDRGFTDTQYF.

V gene TRBV3-1 combines with J gene TRBJ1-1; TRBD1 matches at 8 bases. The CDR3 runs 14 residues. The trim removed 2 bases at V and 5 bases at J, leaving 4 bases unmatched. The germline V gene encodes CDR1 LGHDT and CDR2 YNNKEL (reference sequence). CDR3 sequence (DNA): TGTGCCAGCAGCCAACGACAGGGGCGGACTGAAGCTTTCTTT. Its translation: CASSQRQGRTEAFF.

The CDR3 here is CATAAPRGEQYF. CDR3 DNA sequence: TGTGCCACCGCGGCACCTCGGGGCGAGCAGTACTTC. This sequence joins TRBV24-1 and TRBJ2-7; D is perhaps TRBD2 (5 bases). CDR1 and CDR2 (germline): KGHDR, SFDVKD. Trimming took off 9 bases at V and 6 bases at J, with 14 bases between the two ends. The CDR3 runs to 12 residues.

The sample holds many counts of this clonotype. The genes are TRBV5-1 and TRBJ1-2; weak D call: TRBD1 (6 bases). Deletions cut 3 bases from V and 8 bases from J, with 17 bases between. Germline CDR1 reads SGHRS; CDR2 reads YFSETQ. The CDR3 has 14 amino acids. The CDR3 coding sequence is TGCGCCAGCAGCTCACAGGGTCCCCCGGAAGGCTACACCTTC. It yields the protein CASSSQGPPEGYTF.

This clonotype was observed at least ten times. The chain employs TRBV28 and TRBJ1-6; 7 bases fit TRBD1. The CDR3 has 15 residues. The germline CDR1 and CDR2 sequences are MDHEN and SYDVKM. Losses at the gene ends were 6 bases for V and 6 bases for J; bases not matched to a gene: 8. CDR3 residues: CASRYLGTVNSPLHF. The CDR3 DNA reads TGTGCCAGCAGGTATCTCGGGACAGTTAATTCACCCCTCCACTTT.

This clonotype has ten or more counts. The V call is TRBV9, the J call TRBJ1-6; D perhaps matches TRBD1 (6 bases). Germline CDR1 SGDLS, CDR2 YYNGEE. The CDR3 loop spans 16 amino acids. The V end was cut by 4 bases, the J end by 10 bases, with 21 bases between. CDR3 nucleotide sequence: TGTGCCAGCAGCCCCCCATGGCAGGGGAAAAGATCACCCCTCCACTTT. Its translation is CASSPPWQGKRSPLHF.

In this sample, this clonotype turned up many times. The chain combines TRBV5-1 with TRBJ2-7; possible D gene TRBD2, 6 bases. Per germline, CDR1 SGHRS and CDR2 YFSETQ. This CDR3 contains 14 residues. V lost 1 base and J 6 bases, leaving 14 bases between the germline ends. CDR3 DNA sequence: TGCGCCAGCAGCTTGCCGGAGGGAAGGGCCGAGCAGTACTTC. Amino acids: CASSLPEGRAEQYF.

About this clonotype itself: The junction differs from germline at one of its ends, possibly a read error. This chain joins TRBV25-1 and TRBJ2-7, with D maybe TRBD2 (5 bases). This CDR3 contains 12 residues. Germline CDR1 reads MGHDK; CDR2 reads SYGVNS. Here the CDR3 reads CASSLEGSEQYF. The CDR3 nucleotides read TGCGCCAGCAGCTTGGAAGGGAGCGAGCAGTACTTC.

The CDR3 reads CASSAAGTDYNEQFF. In DNA form, the CDR3 reads TGTGCCAGCAGTGCTGCCGGGACAGACTACAATGAGCAGTTCTTC. The V and J genes are TRBV6-1 and TRBJ2-1, with 7 bases fitting TRBD1. The V gene's germline CDR1 is MNHNS and CDR2 SASEGT. The CDR3 is 15 amino acids. After removal of 4 bases from V and 3 bases from J, the junction contained 6 bases not matched to a gene.

The chain carries TRBV7-9 and TRBJ1-3; 8 nucleotides line up with TRBD1. The V segment lost 5 bases and the J segment 6 bases; nucleotides outside the gene matches: 6. From germline, CDR1 is SEHNR and CDR2 FQNEAQ (reference sequence). The CDR3 totals 14 residues. This chain's CDR3 is CASSPTGDTNTIYF. The CDR3 DNA follows: TGTGCCAGCAGCCCGACAGGGGACACAAACACCATATATTTT.

This chain uses TRBV19 with TRBJ1-1; D not resolved. V was pared by 4 bases and J by 1 base, with 4 bases between. The CDR3 extends over 12 amino acids. CDR1 is LNHDA and CDR2 is SQIVND in the germline V gene (reference sequence). The CDR3: CASSRANTEAFF. In nucleotides, the CDR3 is TGTGCCAGTAGTAGGGCGAACACTGAAGCTTTCTTT.

The chain couples TRBV15 to TRBJ2-6; no definite D call. Germline V gene sequence: CDR1 LNHNV, CDR2 YYDKDF (reference sequence). This CDR3 is 15 amino acids long. Trimming left V 1 base short and J 1 base short, with 5 bases between. The CDR3 reads CATSRVGSGANVLTF. Written as DNA, the CDR3 is TGTGCCACCAGCAGAGTCGGATCTGGGGCCAACGTCCTGACTTTC.

The V gene is TRBV24-1, the J gene TRBJ2-3; a possible D gene is TRBD2 (5 bases). V was clipped by 0 bases and J by 2 bases, with 14 bases between them. CDR1 is KGHDR, CDR2 SFDVKD, per germline. This CDR3 is 17 amino acids long. DNA of the CDR3: TGTGCCACCAGTGATTTGAATCCGTTAGCGCCCACAGATACGCAGTATTTT. Its protein is CATSDLNPLAPTDTQYF.

V usage is TRBV7-9 and J usage is TRBJ1-5; D possibly uses TRBD1 or TRBD2 (5 bases each). The J call could be wrong; TRBJ2-3 is a better fit for the DNA end. Germline V lookup: CDR1 SEHNR, CDR2 FQNEAQ (reference sequence). The CDR3 has 15 amino acids. The CDR3 nucleotides are TGTGCCAGCAGCTCGGGGCAGCCTAGCAATCAGCCCCAGTATTTT. This sequence encodes CASSSGQPSNQPQYF.

This clonotype is termed medium-sized. The gene calls are TRBV25-1 and TRBJ1-4; 12 bases are a match to TRBD1. The CDR3 loop spans 17 amino acids. CDR1 MGHDK and CDR2 SYGVNS come from the germline V gene. Trimming at V came to 4 bases and at J to 5 bases, leaving 8 bases not matched to a gene. CDR3 in DNA: TGTGCCAGCAGTGCCTCCGGGACAGGGGGCCTGAATGAAAAACTGTTTTTT. It specifies CASSASGTGGLNEKLFF.

This clonotype appeared a few times. J is TRBJ1-5 and V is TRBV2; D perhaps matches TRBD1 (5 bases). Germline V gene lookup returns CDR1 SNHLY and CDR2 FYNNEI. V was trimmed by 7 bases and J by 3 bases, leaving 10 bases between them. The CDR3 has 13 residues. The CDR3 sequence is CASKRGPNQPQHF. The CDR3 bases are TGTGCCAGCAAGAGGGGTCCCAATCAGCCCCAGCATTTT. Based on the CDR3 plus reference TRBV2 and TRBJ1-5, the full variable domain is EPEVTQTPSHQVTQMGQEVILRCVPISNHLYFYWYRQILGQKVEFLVSFYNNEISEKSEIFDDQFSVERPDGSNFTLKIRSTKLEDSAMYFCASKRGPNQPQHFGDGTRLSIL.

The chain recombines TRBV20-1 with TRBJ2-7; 13 bases fit TRBD2. Looked up from germline, CDR1 is DFQATT and CDR2 is SNEGSKA (reference sequence). Trimming removed 4 bases from V and 9 bases from J; junction bases left unmatched: 18. CDR3 length equals 17 residues. The CDR3 loop reads CSANIAIRTSGSSGQYF. CDR3 nucleotides: TGCAGTGCTAATATTGCCATTAGGACTAGCGGGAGTTCCGGGCAGTACTTC.

Relative to its sample, this clonotype is medium-sized. The V gene is TRBV29-1, the J gene TRBJ2-7; TRBD2 is a possible D gene (6 bases). The CDR3 is 13 amino acids. Trimming cost V 4 bases and J 3 bases, with 13 bases left between them. Germline CDR1 and CDR2: SQVTM and ANQGSEA. CDR3 coding DNA: TGCAGCGTTGCGACTAGACTCCTCTACGAGCAGTACTTC. Its translation is CSVATRLLYEQYF.

The rearrangement joins TRBV7-3 to TRBJ1-2; 7 bases are a match to TRBD1. CDR3 length: 14 residues. From germline, CDR1 is SGHTA and CDR2 FQGTGA. The J segment lost 4 bases and the V segment lost 1 base, leaving 3 bases of the junction unmatched. The CDR3 DNA is TGTGCCAGCAGCTTAAGTGCAGGGGGCTATGGCTACACCTTC. Translating it yields CASSLSAGGYGYTF.

This clonotype has a count of ten or more. The V and J genes are TRBV20-1 and TRBJ1-6; TRBD1 might be the D (6 bases). V lost 0 bases and J 7 bases, leaving 16 bases between the germline ends. The CDR3 covers 16 residues. Per germline, CDR1 DFQATT and CDR2 SNEGSKA (reference sequence). The CDR3 here is CSARDRLGAENSPLHF. CDR3 sequence (DNA): TGCAGTGCTAGAGACCGCCTGGGGGCTGAGAATTCACCCCTCCACTTT.

The chain uses TRBV2 and TRBJ1-5; D might be TRBD1 (5 bases). The CDR3 consists of 13 residues. Trimming cost V 4 bases and J 7 bases, with 11 bases left between them. Per germline, CDR1 SNHLY and CDR2 FYNNEI. DNA of the CDR3: TGTGCCAGCAGTGTCAGGGATGGGCAGCCCCAGCATTTT. Translating gives CASSVRDGQPQHF.

The genes are TRBV11-2 and TRBJ2-1; D may correspond to TRBD1 or TRBD2 (5 bases each). V lost 7 bases and J lost 1, with 14 bases in between. CDR3 size: 15 residues. Germline CDR1 is SGHAT and CDR2 is FQNNGV. The CDR3 DNA reads as TGTGCCAGCACCGCATCATGGGGGTCCTACAATGAGCAGTTCTTC. Its translation: CASTASWGSYNEQFF.

Many counts were recorded for this clonotype. The chain is built from TRBV5-1 and TRBJ2-1; D is undetermined. Trimming pared 3 bases from V and 4 bases from J, leaving 14 bases between. The CDR3 runs to 15 residues. CDR1 is SGHRS, CDR2 YFSETQ, per germline. The CDR3 loop reads CASSSDTSIYNEQFF. CDR3 coding DNA: TGCGCCAGCAGCTCGGATACTTCGATTTACAATGAGCAGTTCTTC.